The 20 T cell receptor beta chains given below trace back to one sample, sequenced in a study of blood T cells in healthy people across ages. Alongside a J-beta primer mix, a sample-barcoded 5' primer served in a second PCR lasting about 7 to 11 cycles. TCRdb reprocessed the 5' RACE reads with MiXCR, giving one entry per CDR3 protein. Here the sample spans about 1.8 million distinct CDR3 sequences, roughly 50% being singletons. The sample taken for sequencing was blood. Every receptor here comes from a woman aged 40 to 50 in good health.

This clonotype was seen a few times. The gene calls are TRBV27 and TRBJ1-2, with TRBD1 identical over 8 bases. V lost 9 bases and J lost 8; bases outside the gene matches: 11. This CDR3 contains 13 residues. Germline V CDR1 and CDR2: MNHEY, SMNVEV (reference sequence). The CDR3 DNA reads TGTGCCAGTTGGACAGGGTTGGAAGAGGGCTACACCTTC. Translation: CASWTGLEEGYTF.

The rearrangement uses TRBV10-2 and TRBJ2-7; 9 bases agree with TRBD1. Trimming at V came to 3 bases and at J to 2 bases, leaving 8 bases not matched to a gene. This CDR3 has 16 residues. Germline CDR1 reads WSHSY; CDR2 reads SAAADI. CDR3 nucleotides: TGCGCCAGCAGTGATCAGGGACAGGGCCCCACCTACGAGCAGTACTTC. This gives the protein CASSDQGQGPTYEQYF.

This chain joins TRBV4-1 and TRBJ2-1; D might be TRBD1 or TRBD2, each matching 5 bases. This CDR3 has 12 amino acids. Trimming stripped 1 base from V and 11 bases from J, with 9 bases between. The V gene's germline CDR1 is MGHRA and CDR2 YSYEKL. This chain's CDR3 is CASSQVGAKQFF. The CDR3 DNA sequence: TGCGCCAGCAGCCAAGTCGGGGCAAAGCAGTTCTTC.

J is TRBJ1-2 and V is TRBV5-1, with 8 nucleotides matching TRBD1. Germline V gene lookup returns CDR1 SGHRS and CDR2 YFSETQ. Trimming cost V 4 bases and J 4 bases; bases outside gene matches: 6. This CDR3 is built from 14 residues. CDR3 sequence reads: CASSQRTGPYGYTF. The CDR3 DNA reads TGCGCCAGCAGCCAAAGGACAGGGCCCTATGGCTACACCTTC.

The rearrangement uses TRBV6-6 and TRBJ2-7; D is perhaps TRBD1 or TRBD2 (6 bases each). The DNA matches TRBJ2-5 better at its end, which makes the J call doubtful. Germline values: CDR1 MNHNY, CDR2 SVGAGI (reference sequence). This CDR3 contains 15 residues. CDR3 region: CASSALGGLVETQYF. The CDR3 DNA follows: TGTGCCAGCAGTGCCCTTGGGGGGCTGGTGGAGACCCAGTACTTC.

The count of this clonotype is one. The chain is built from TRBV11-3 and TRBJ1-1; 8 nucleotides line up with TRBD1. V gave up 5 bases and J gave up 5 bases; unmatched junction bases: 7. Per germline, CDR1 SGHNT and CDR2 YENEEA. CDR3 length equals 14 residues. The CDR3 coding sequence is TGTGCCAGCAGCCCAGGGGGCGCGCGGACTGAAGCTTTCTTT. Translating it yields CASSPGGARTEAFF.

This clonotype has just a few counts. This may be a read error: a much more frequent sequence differs by one nucleotide. V gene TRBV27 combines with J gene TRBJ2-1, with D unclear. The CDR3 spans 13 residues. Germline assignment: CDR1 MNHEY and CDR2 SMNVEV (reference sequence). V dropped 6 bases and J dropped 0 bases, with 6 bases sitting between them. This chain's CDR3 is CASRFSSYNEQFF. Written as DNA, the CDR3 is TGTGCCAGCAGATTTAGCTCCTACAATGAGCAGTTCTTC.

V gene TRBV9 combines with J gene TRBJ2-2; TRBD2 matches at 10 bases. The CDR3 length is 20 residues. The ends lost 0 bases at V and 2 bases at J; junction bases unmatched: 13. Germline V gene data show CDR1 as SGDLS and CDR2 as YYNGEE. CDR3 in DNA: TGTGCCAGCAGCGTAGCCCTCAGATTAGCGGGGGGTACCAACACCGGGGAGCTGTTTTTT. Its translation: CASSVALRLAGGTNTGELFF. The full variable domain, rest sourced from reference TRBV9 and TRBJ2-2, is DSGVTQTPKHLITATGQRVTLRCSPRSGDLSVYWYQQSLDQGLQFLIQYYNGEERAKGNILERFSAQQFPDLHSELNLSSLELGDSALYFCASSVALRLAGGTNTGELFFGEGSRLTVL.

This clonotype has a handful of counts. The chain is built from TRBV29-1 and TRBJ1-2; 12 bases fit TRBD1. Germline V CDR1 and CDR2: SQVTM, ANQGSEA. The CDR3 consists of 15 residues. V was pared by 5 bases and J by 6 bases, with 10 bases of the junction left unmatched. The CDR3 DNA is TGCAGCGTTTTGGGACAGGGGGCCCTGGTTGATGGCTACACCTTC. The encoded protein is CSVLGQGALVDGYTF.

This chain connects TRBV20-1 to TRBJ2-3; 7 bases agree with TRBD1. The CDR3 is 15 residues long. Trimming cost V 3 bases and J 8 bases; bases outside gene matches: 14. Germline lookup yields CDR1 DFQATT and CDR2 SNEGSKA (reference sequence). Here the CDR3 DNA reads TGCAGTGCTAGCCCTAGGGGGCTAAGTTCCATTACGCAGTATTTT. Protein product: CSASPRGLSSITQYF.

The chain recombines TRBV5-4 with TRBJ2-3, with 12 bases lining up with TRBD2. This CDR3 region has 16 residues. Germline CDR1 and CDR2: SGHNT and YYREEE (reference sequence). After removal of 3 bases from V and 5 bases from J, the junction contained 7 bases not matched to a gene. CDR3 residues: CASSSLAGGIGDTQYF. The CDR3 nucleotides are TGTGCCAGCAGCTCACTAGCGGGGGGAATCGGAGATACGCAGTATTTT. Based on the CDR3 plus reference TRBV5-4 and TRBJ2-3, the full variable domain is ETGVTQSPTHLIKTRGQQVTLRCSSQSGHNTVSWYQQALGQGPQFIFQYYREEENGRGNFPPRFSGLQFPNYSSELNVNALELDDSALYLCASSSLAGGIGDTQYFGPGTRLTVL.

J is TRBJ2-7 and V is TRBV2; 7 nucleotides agree with TRBD1. V shed 3 bases, J shed 4 bases, and the junction held 6 bases outside the gene matches. Germline lookup yields CDR1 SNHLY and CDR2 FYNNEI. The CDR3 consists of 14 residues. The CDR3 sequence: CASSDDRASYEQYF. DNA for the CDR3: TGTGCCAGCAGTGATGACAGGGCTAGTTACGAGCAGTACTTC.

This clonotype was recorded a few times. The chain combines TRBV15 with TRBJ2-2; D call uncertain. V was pared by 4 bases and J by 5 bases, with 11 bases between. This CDR3 has 14 residues. CDR1 is LNHNV, CDR2 YYDKDF, per germline (reference sequence). CDR3 amino acids: CATSTLNRTGELFF. CDR3 DNA sequence: TGTGCCACCAGCACCTTAAACAGAACCGGGGAGCTGTTTTTT.

The V and J genes are TRBV6-2 or TRBV6-3 and TRBJ2-7; D could derive from TRBD1 or TRBD2 (5 bases each). The CDR3 runs to 14 residues. Trimming removed 7 bases at V and 3 bases at J, with 16 bases between. CDR1 and CDR2 from the germline V gene are MNHEY and SVGEGT. This CDR3 reads CASTERGEIYEQYF. For the CDR3, the DNA is TGTGCCAGCACAGAGAGAGGGGAGATCTACGAGCAGTACTTC.

CDR3 sequence: CASGTGDTEAFF. The CDR3 nucleotides are TGTGCCAGCGGGACAGGGGACACTGAAGCTTTCTTT. The J gene is TRBJ1-1, the V gene TRBV13; 10 nucleotides line up with TRBD1. The CDR3 contains 12 residues. Germline CDR1 PRHDT, CDR2 FYEKMQ (reference sequence). V shed 8 bases and J 3 bases; nucleotides not matched to a gene: 0.

The CDR3 region has the DNA TGTGCCAGCAGCTCAAAGCCGGACAGGTTCGTCAATGAGCAGTTCTTC. Protein sequence: CASSSKPDRFVNEQFF. The chain recombines TRBV14 with TRBJ2-1; 7 bases are a match to TRBD1. In germline, CDR1 is SGHDN, CDR2 FVKESK. The CDR3 length is 16 residues. The junction had 13 bases not matched to a gene; V was cut back by 5 bases and J by 6 bases.

Concerning this clonotype: At one end the junction does not follow the germline gene, possibly because of a read error. This sequence joins TRBV20-1 and TRBJ2-1, with 7 nucleotides matching TRBD1. Germline CDR1 and CDR2: DFQATT and SNEGSKA (reference sequence). The CDR3 is made up of 16 amino acids. The CDR3 nucleotides read TGCAGTGTTAGAGATCCCCATGGACAGGATTACAATGAGCAGTTCTTC. Protein: CSVRDPHGQDYNEQFF.

The J gene is TRBJ2-3, the V gene TRBV28; 7 bases are shared with TRBD2. CDR1 and CDR2 (germline): MDHEN, SYDVKM. V shed 11 bases, J shed 1 base, and the junction held 6 bases outside the gene matches. The CDR3 has 13 amino acids. CDR3 nucleotide sequence: TGTGCCCCTGGGGGGGATCGCACAGATACGCAGTATTTT. As protein: CAPGGDRTDTQYF.

The chain carries TRBV2 and TRBJ1-5; D is ambiguous. The CDR3 is 15 residues long. V dropped 6 bases and J dropped 1 base, with 13 bases sitting between them. Germline loops: CDR1 SNHLY, CDR2 FYNNEI. The CDR3 loop reads CASRNGLLSNQPQHF. In DNA, the CDR3 is TGTGCCAGCAGGAATGGACTGTTAAGCAATCAGCCCCAGCATTTT.

This chain links TRBV5-1 with TRBJ2-2; D uncertain. Looked up from germline, CDR1 is SGHRS and CDR2 is YFSETQ. V was clipped by 4 bases and J by 7 bases, with 8 bases between them. The CDR3 contains 12 residues. CDR3: CASSPEVGELFF. The CDR3 DNA reads as TGCGCCAGCAGCCCAGAGGTCGGGGAGCTGTTTTTT.